These 9 T cell receptor beta chains share one sample of origin, sequenced in a study of human T cells and chemical hapten exposure. Each CDR3 protein gets one entry after TCRdb re-called the RACE reads with MiXCR. The sample lists 380,000 or so distinct CDR3 sequences, around 4.8% occurring once. Time point: patch test 1, 2 weeks after DPC sensitization. Treatment here: therapeutic diphenylcyclopropenone sensitization with weekly scalp DPC. Sequenced material: whole blood, taken in connection with sensitization to the hapten diphenylcyclopropenone (DPC). The receptor set was obtained from a woman aged 45-60 years with alopecia areata. Some clones in this sample may be carry-over from other donors' samples.

This clonotype appeared a few times. The rearrangement links TRBV7-2 to TRBJ2-6; 8 positions match TRBD1. This CDR3 is 18 amino acids long. V dropped 0 bases and J dropped 1; count of bases not matched to a gene: 5. Germline V lookup: CDR1 SGHTA, CDR2 FQGNSA. The CDR3 here is CASSLAGTGLSGANVLTF. As DNA, the CDR3 is TGTGCCAGCAGCTTAGCCGGGACAGGCCTATCTGGGGCCAACGTCCTGACTTTC.

This clonotype was observed a handful of times. This chain uses TRBV2 with TRBJ2-5, with D possibly being TRBD1 or TRBD2 (5 bases each). CDR3 size: 12 residues. Per the germline V gene, CDR1 is SNHLY and CDR2 is FYNNEI. V lost 5 bases, J lost 4 bases, and 8 bases lay in between. CDR3 coding DNA: TGTGCCAGCAGTTGGGACCTAGAGACCCAGTACTTC. Translation: CASSWDLETQYF.

This clonotype was recorded many times. The chain carries TRBV12-3 or TRBV12-4 and TRBJ1-2; D call uncertain. This CDR3 spans 13 amino acids. V gave up 3 bases and J gave up 3 bases, with 8 bases separating them. The CDR3 reads CASSFQGYYGYTF. Here the CDR3 DNA reads TGTGCCAGCAGTTTTCAAGGGTACTATGGCTACACCTTC.

This clonotype turned up a few times. The genes are TRBV30 and TRBJ1-2; 8 bases are shared with TRBD1. J was trimmed by 3 bases and V by 4 bases; bases with no gene match: 7. Germline V gene lookup returns CDR1 GTSNPN and CDR2 SVGIG (reference sequence). The CDR3 is 14 amino acids. CDR3 in DNA: TGTGCCTGGAAGGGACAGGACCTTTACTATGGCTACACCTTC. It is translated as CAWKGQDLYYGYTF.

This clonotype has at least ten counts. This chain uses TRBV15 with TRBJ2-7; 10 bases fit TRBD1. J lost 7 bases, V lost 3 bases, and 6 bases had no gene match. The germline V gene encodes CDR1 LNHNV and CDR2 YYDKDF (reference sequence). This CDR3 comprises 14 residues. CDR3 amino acids: CATSRGQGTWEQYF. CDR3 coding DNA: TGTGCCACCAGCAGGGGACAGGGGACATGGGAGCAGTACTTC.

The chain links TRBV30 to TRBJ1-1; D unclear. V dropped 8 bases and J dropped 0 bases, with 10 bases sitting between them. CDR1 is GTSNPN, CDR2 SVGIG, per germline (reference sequence). The CDR3 runs 12 residues. The CDR3 loop is CAGGLLNTEAFF. The CDR3 DNA reads TGTGCCGGCGGACTCTTGAACACTGAAGCTTTCTTT.

A few counts support this clonotype. J is TRBJ2-1 and V is TRBV29-1; a possible D gene is TRBD1 (5 bases). The CDR3 runs to 13 residues. Germline CDR1 is SQVTM and CDR2 is ANQGSEA. V dropped 6 bases and J dropped 9 bases, with 18 bases sitting between them. CDR3 protein: CSVRRSDRGEQFF. In DNA, the CDR3 is TGCAGCGTGAGACGATCAGATAGGGGTGAGCAGTTCTTC.

The chain carries TRBV29-1 and TRBJ2-7, with 10 bases lining up with TRBD2. V dropped 6 bases and J dropped 6; count of bases not matched to a gene: 14. This CDR3 contains 15 residues. Germline CDR1 is SQVTM and CDR2 is ANQGSEA. The CDR3 sequence: CSVGLPGLARGEQYF. In DNA form, the CDR3 reads TGCAGCGTGGGACTTCCGGGACTAGCGAGAGGCGAGCAGTACTTC.

This clonotype was observed at least ten times. This sequence joins TRBV6-1 and TRBJ2-3, with 9 positions matching TRBD2. Germline V gene data show CDR1 as MNHNS and CDR2 as SASEGT. V shed 3 bases and J 4 bases; nucleotides not matched to a gene: 8. CDR3 size: 16 residues. The CDR3 is CASSDDSGGGADTQYF. The CDR3 DNA reads as TGTGCCAGCAGTGACGATAGCGGGGGAGGGGCAGATACGCAGTATTTT.